This T cell receptor beta chain stems from a study of blood T cell repertoires in COVID-19. Recruitment covered about two dozen US areas and drew participants whose ages spanned about 18 to 90 years. To note about this clone: This sample also contains other DNA sequences that code for the same CDR3.

The CDR3 spans 12 residues. In germline, CDR1 is GTSNPN, CDR2 SVGIG (reference sequence). V dropped 3 bases and J dropped 6 bases, with 8 bases sitting between them. Original processing methods: From reference gene primer amplification, estimates of nucleated cell counts were derived. Profiled with immunoSEQ multiplex PCR; TCRdb holds only in-frame clones, not every one. V and J calls and clone size are as listed in that table; D and trimming were resolved from the DNA. The sample yields about 50,000 clones, 78% seen once. The TCR was taken from a woman aged 50 to 65 with acute COVID-19. Source material: PBMCs or T cells enriched from blood (not recorded which). The chain employs TRBV30 and TRBJ1-4; tentative D call: TRBD1 (5 bases). The CDR3 sequence is CAWRGGDEKLFF. The CDR3 DNA sequence: TGTGCCTGGAGGGGGGGGGATGAAAAACTGTTTTTT. Drawing the rest from reference TRBV30 and TRBJ1-4, the complete variable domain is SQTIHQWPATLVQPVGSPLSLECTVEGTSNPNLYWYRQAAGRGLQLLFYSVGIGQISSEVPQNLSASRPQDRQFILSSKKLLLSDSGFYLCAWRGGDEKLFFGSGTQLSVL.